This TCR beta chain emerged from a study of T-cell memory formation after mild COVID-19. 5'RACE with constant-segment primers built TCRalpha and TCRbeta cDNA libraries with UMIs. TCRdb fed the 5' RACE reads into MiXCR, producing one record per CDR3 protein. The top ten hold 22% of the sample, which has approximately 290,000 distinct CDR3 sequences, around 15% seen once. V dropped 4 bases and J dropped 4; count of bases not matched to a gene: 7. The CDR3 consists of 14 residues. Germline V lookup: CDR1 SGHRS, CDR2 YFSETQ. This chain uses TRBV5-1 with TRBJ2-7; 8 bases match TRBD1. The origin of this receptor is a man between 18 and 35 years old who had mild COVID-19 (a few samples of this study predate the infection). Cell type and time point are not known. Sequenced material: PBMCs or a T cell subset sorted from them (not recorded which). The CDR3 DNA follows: TGCGCCAGCAGCCACGGACAGGGAAATTACGAGCAGTACTTC. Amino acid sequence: CASSHGQGNYEQYF. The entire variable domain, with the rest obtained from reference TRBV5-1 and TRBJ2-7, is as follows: KAGVTQTPRYLIKTRGQQVTLSCSPISGHRSVSWYQQTPGQGLQFLFEYFSETQRNKGNFPGRFSGRQFSNSRSEMNVSTLELGDSALYLCASSHGQGNYEQYFGPGTRLTVT.